This T cell receptor beta chain comes out of a study of cytomegalovirus exposure and HLA in healthy donors. About the study: The same platform was used for the roughly 120 validation repertoires and the approximately 670 first-cohort repertoires, a later analysis reported.

Germline assignment: CDR1 SEHNR and CDR2 FQNEAQ (reference sequence). There are 18 residues in the CDR3. V shed 4 bases, J shed 4 bases, and the junction held 18 bases outside the gene matches. Produced via immunoSEQ multiplex PCR; TCRdb's table is partial and in-frame only. The repertoire has 55,000 to 65,000 clones, roughly 96% of them found once; the top ten carry about 0.96%. A word on this clone: Its specificity is not known.

Study-level findings and limits: According to reports, the classifier identified cytomegalovirus status with high specificity and sensitivity. The study designated about 160 TCR beta chains cytomegalovirus-associated.

This TCR derives from a man between 18 and 35 years old in good health and CMV-seronegative. The chain joins TRBV7-9 to TRBJ1-1, with 7 bases lining up with TRBD1. Sequenced input: PBMCs. CDR3 residues: CASSSAGTVRLRPTEAFF. DNA of the CDR3: TGTGCCAGCAGCTCCGCCGGGACAGTACGCCTTAGACCCACTGAAGCTTTCTTT.